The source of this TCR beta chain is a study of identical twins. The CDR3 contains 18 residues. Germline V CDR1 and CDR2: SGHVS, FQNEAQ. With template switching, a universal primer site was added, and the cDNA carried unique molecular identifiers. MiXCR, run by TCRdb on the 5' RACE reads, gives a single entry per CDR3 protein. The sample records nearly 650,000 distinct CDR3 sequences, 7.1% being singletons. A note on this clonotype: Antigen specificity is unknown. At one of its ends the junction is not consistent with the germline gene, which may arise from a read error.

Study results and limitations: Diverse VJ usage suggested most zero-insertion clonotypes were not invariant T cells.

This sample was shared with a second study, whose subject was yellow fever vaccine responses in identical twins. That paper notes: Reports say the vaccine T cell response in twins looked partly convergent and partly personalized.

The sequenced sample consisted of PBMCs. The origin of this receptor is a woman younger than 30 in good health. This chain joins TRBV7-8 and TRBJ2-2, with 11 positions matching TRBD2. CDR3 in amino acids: CASSPGTSGAPNTGELFF. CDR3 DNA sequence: TGTGCCAGCAGCCCGGGGACTAGCGGAGCCCCGAATACCGGGGAGCTGTTTTTT.